These 6 T cell receptor beta chains came from one sample sequenced in a study of blood T cell repertoires in COVID-19. The protocol was immunoSEQ multiplex PCR, while the TCRdb copy is restricted to in-frame clones and leaves out a portion. This table has 200,000 to 250,000 clones, under 90% appearing once. Sequences were obtained from PBMCs or T cells enriched from blood (not recorded which). These receptors were collected from a woman aged 55-69 years who had recovered from COVID-19.

The chain has TRBV5-6 and TRBJ2-6; tentatively, D is TRBD2 (5 bases). The germline gives CDR1 SGHDT, CDR2 YYEEEE. Trimming shortened V by 4 bases and J by 4 bases, and 12 bases separated the two germline ends. This CDR3 contains 15 residues. CDR3 in amino acids: CASSQGSGGANVLTF. Written as DNA, the CDR3 is TGTGCCAGCAGCCAAGGGTCGGGAGGGGCCAACGTCCTGACTTTC.

This chain uses TRBV12-2 with TRBJ2-3; TRBD2, the D gene given by the table, was not confirmed from the DNA. TRBV12-2 is an annotated pseudogene. The CDR3 contains 14 residues. CDR3 protein: CARRSGPGTDTQYF. In DNA form, the CDR3 reads TGTGCAAGAAGGAGCGGGCCAGGCACAGATACGCAGTATTTT.

The chain recombines TRBV2 with TRBJ1-4; 7 bases line up with TRBD1. After removal of 6 bases from V and 6 bases from J, the junction contained 7 bases not matched to a gene. The CDR3 consists of 14 residues. Germline V gene lookup returns CDR1 SNHLY and CDR2 FYNNEI. The CDR3 spells CASSQRTGYEKLFF. The DNA for the CDR3 is TGTGCCAGCAGCCAGAGGACAGGTTATGAAAAACTGTTTTTT. Looking up the rest from reference TRBV2 and TRBJ1-4 gives the full variable domain: EPEVTQTPSHQVTQMGQEVILRCVPISNHLYFYWYRQILGQKVEFLVSFYNNEISEKSEIFDDQFSVERPDGSNFTLKIRSTKLEDSAMYFCASSQRTGYEKLFFGSGTQLSVL.

This clone was seen a few times. The rearrangement joins TRBV7-8 to TRBJ1-2; D might be TRBD1 (5 bases). With 3 bases removed from V and 9 bases from J, the gap between germline ends came to 14 bases. The CDR3 runs to 13 residues. The germline V gene encodes CDR1 SGHVS and CDR2 FQNEAQ. In DNA form, the CDR3 reads TGTGCCAGCAGCTTGGACTTGGGGGGTAGCTACACCTTC. Protein sequence: CASSLDLGGSYTF.

The chain is built from TRBV5-1 and TRBJ1-6; 8 nucleotides agree with TRBD1. Germline loops: CDR1 SGHRS, CDR2 YFSETQ. The CDR3 runs 15 residues. V was clipped by 3 bases and J by 5 bases; unmatched bases: 4. DNA for the CDR3: TGCGCCAGCAGCTGGGACAGGTCAAATAATTCACCCCTCCACTTT. It translates to CASSWDRSNNSPLHF. Filled out from reference TRBV5-1 and TRBJ1-6, the complete variable domain reads KAGVTQTPRYLIKTRGQQVTLSCSPISGHRSVSWYQQTPGQGLQFLFEYFSETQRNKGNFPGRFSGRQFSNSRSEMNVSTLELGDSALYLCASSWDRSNNSPLHFGNGTRLTVT.

The chain is built from TRBV27 and TRBJ1-6, with TRBD1 matching 7 bases. Per the germline V gene, CDR1 is MNHEY and CDR2 is SMNVEV (reference sequence). CDR3 size: 14 residues. Trimming cost V 3 bases and J 10 bases; bases outside gene matches: 6. In nucleotides, the CDR3 is TGTGCCAGCAGTTTCTCGCAGGGGGTCTCACCCCTCCACTTT. This gives the protein CASSFSQGVSPLHF.